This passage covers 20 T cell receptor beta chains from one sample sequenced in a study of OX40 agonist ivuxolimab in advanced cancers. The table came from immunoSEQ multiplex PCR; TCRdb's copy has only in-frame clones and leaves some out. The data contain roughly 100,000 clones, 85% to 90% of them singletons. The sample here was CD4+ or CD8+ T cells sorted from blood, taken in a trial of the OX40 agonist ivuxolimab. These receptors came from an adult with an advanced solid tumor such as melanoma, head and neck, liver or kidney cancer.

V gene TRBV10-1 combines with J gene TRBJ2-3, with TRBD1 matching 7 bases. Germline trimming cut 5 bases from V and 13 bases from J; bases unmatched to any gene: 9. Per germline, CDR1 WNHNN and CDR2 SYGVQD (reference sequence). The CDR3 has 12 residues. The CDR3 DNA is TGCGCCAGCAGTCGTAGGGGGCCACGAGAGTATTTT. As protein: CASSRRGPREYF.

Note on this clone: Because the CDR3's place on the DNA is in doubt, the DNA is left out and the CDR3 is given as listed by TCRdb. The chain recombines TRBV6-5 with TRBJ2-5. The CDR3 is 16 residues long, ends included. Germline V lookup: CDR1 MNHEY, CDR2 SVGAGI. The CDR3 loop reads CASSFGAGSSGETQYF.

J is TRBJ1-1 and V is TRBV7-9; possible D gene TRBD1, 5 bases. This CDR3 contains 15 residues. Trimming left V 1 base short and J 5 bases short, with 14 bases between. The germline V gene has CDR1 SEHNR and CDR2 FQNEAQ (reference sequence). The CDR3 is CASSLGQGSRTEAFF. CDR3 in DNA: TGTGCCAGCAGCTTAGGGCAGGGAAGCAGGACTGAAGCTTTCTTT.

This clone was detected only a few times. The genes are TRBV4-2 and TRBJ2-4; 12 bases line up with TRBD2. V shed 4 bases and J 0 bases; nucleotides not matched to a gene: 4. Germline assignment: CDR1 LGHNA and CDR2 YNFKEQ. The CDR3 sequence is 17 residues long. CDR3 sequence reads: CASSPLAGGLAKNIQYF. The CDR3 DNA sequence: TGTGCCAGCAGCCCACTAGCGGGGGGTCTAGCCAAAAACATTCAGTACTTC.

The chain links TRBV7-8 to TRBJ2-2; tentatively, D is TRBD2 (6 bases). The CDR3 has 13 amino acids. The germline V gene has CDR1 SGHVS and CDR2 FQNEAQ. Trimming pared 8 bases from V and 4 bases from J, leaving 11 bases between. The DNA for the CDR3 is TGTGCCAGCCGCAGGGAGGTCACCGGGGAGCTGTTTTTT. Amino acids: CASRREVTGELFF. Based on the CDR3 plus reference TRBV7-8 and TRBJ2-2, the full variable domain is GAGVSQSPRYKVAKRGQDVALRCDPISGHVSLFWYQQALGQGPEFLTYFQNEAQLDKSGLPSDRFFAERPEGSVSTLKIQRTQQEDSAVYLCASRREVTGELFFGEGSRLTVL.

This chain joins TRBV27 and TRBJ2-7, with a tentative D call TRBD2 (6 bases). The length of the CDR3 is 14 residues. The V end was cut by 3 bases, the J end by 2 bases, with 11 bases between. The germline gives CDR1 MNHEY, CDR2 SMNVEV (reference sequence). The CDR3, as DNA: TGTGCCAGCAGTTTTGGAGGGAACCCCTACGAGCAGTACTTC. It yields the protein CASSFGGNPYEQYF.

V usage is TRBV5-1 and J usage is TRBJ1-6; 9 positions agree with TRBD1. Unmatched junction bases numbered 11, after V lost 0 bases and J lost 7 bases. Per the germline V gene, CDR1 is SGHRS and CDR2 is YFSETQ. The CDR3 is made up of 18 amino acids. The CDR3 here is CASSLAKSGTGRNSPLHF. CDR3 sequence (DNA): TGCGCCAGCAGCTTGGCAAAAAGCGGGACAGGGCGAAATTCACCCCTCCACTTT. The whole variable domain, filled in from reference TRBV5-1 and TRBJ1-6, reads KAGVTQTPRYLIKTRGQQVTLSCSPISGHRSVSWYQQTPGQGLQFLFEYFSETQRNKGNFPGRFSGRQFSNSRSEMNVSTLELGDSALYLCASSLAKSGTGRNSPLHFGNGTRLTVT.

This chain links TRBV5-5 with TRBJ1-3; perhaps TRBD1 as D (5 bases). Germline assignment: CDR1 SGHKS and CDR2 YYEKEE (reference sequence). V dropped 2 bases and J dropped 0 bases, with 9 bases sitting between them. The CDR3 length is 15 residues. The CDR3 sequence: CASSFTGASGNTIYF. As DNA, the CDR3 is TGTGCCAGCAGCTTTACAGGAGCCTCTGGAAACACCATATATTTT.

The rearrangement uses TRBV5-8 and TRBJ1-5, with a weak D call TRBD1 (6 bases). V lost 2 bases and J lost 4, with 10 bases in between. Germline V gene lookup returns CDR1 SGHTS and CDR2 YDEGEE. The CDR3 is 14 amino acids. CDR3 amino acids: CASSFRGRNQPQHF. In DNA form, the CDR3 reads TGTGCCAGCAGCTTCAGGGGAAGGAATCAGCCCCAGCATTTT. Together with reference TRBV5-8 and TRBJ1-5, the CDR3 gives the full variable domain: EAGVTQSPTHLIKTRGQQATLRCSPISGHTSVYWYQQALGLGLQFLLWYDEGEERNRGNFPPRFSGRQFPNYSSELNVNALELEDSALYLCASSFRGRNQPQHFGDGTRLSIL.

Here the CDR3 reads CASSLERGGSYNEQFF. In DNA, the CDR3 is TGTGCCAGCAGCTTGGAGCGGGGGGGATCCTACAATGAGCAGTTCTTC. This chain connects TRBV5-6 to TRBJ2-1; 10 bases map to TRBD2. The junction had 1 base not matched to a gene; V was cut back by 0 bases and J by 1 base. This CDR3 is built from 16 residues. The germline V gene encodes CDR1 SGHDT and CDR2 YYEEEE.

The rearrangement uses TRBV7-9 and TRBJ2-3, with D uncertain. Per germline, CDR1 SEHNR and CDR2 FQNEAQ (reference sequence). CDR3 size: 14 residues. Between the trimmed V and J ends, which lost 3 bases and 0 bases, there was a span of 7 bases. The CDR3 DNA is TGTGCCAGCAGCTTCACAGCTAGCACAGATACGCAGTATTTT. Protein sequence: CASSFTASTDTQYF.

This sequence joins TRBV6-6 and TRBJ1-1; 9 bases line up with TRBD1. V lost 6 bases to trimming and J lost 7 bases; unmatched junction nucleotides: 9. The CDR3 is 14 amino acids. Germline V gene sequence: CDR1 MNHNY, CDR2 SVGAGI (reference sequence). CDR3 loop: CASSQGQGSHEAFF. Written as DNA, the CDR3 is TGTGCCAGCAGCCAGGGACAGGGATCCCATGAAGCTTTCTTT.

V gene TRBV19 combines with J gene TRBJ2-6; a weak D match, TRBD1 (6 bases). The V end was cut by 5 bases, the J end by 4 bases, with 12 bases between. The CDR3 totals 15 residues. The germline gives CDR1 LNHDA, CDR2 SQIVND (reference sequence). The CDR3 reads CASSPRTAGANVLTF. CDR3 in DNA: TGTGCCAGTAGTCCCCGGACAGCCGGGGCCAACGTCCTGACTTTC.

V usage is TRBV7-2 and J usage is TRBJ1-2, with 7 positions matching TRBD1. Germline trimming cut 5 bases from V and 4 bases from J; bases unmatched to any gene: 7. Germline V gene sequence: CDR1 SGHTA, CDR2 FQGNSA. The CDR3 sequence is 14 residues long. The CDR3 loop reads CASSSQGGGYGYTF. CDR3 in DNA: TGTGCCAGCAGCAGCCAGGGGGGAGGCTATGGCTACACCTTC.

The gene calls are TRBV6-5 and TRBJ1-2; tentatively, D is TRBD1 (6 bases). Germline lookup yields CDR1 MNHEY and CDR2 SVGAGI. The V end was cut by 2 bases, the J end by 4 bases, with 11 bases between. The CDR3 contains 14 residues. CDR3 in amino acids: CASSYGGRSYGYTF. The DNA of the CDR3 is TGTGCCAGCAGTTACGGGGGGCGCAGCTATGGCTACACCTTC.

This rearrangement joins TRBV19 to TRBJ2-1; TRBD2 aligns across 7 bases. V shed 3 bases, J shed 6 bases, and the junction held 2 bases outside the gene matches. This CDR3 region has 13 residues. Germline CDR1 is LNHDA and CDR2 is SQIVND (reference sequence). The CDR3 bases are TGTGCCAGTAGTATGGGGGGGAGCAATGAGCAGTTCTTC. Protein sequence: CASSMGGSNEQFF.

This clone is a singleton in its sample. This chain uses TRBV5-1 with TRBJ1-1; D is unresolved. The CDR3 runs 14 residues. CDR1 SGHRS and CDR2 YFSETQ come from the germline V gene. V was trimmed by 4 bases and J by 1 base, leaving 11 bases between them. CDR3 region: CASSVNAGNTEAFF. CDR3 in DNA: TGCGCCAGCAGCGTCAACGCCGGGAACACTGAAGCTTTCTTT. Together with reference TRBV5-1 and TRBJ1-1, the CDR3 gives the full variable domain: KAGVTQTPRYLIKTRGQQVTLSCSPISGHRSVSWYQQTPGQGLQFLFEYFSETQRNKGNFPGRFSGRQFSNSRSEMNVSTLELGDSALYLCASSVNAGNTEAFFGQGTRLTVV.

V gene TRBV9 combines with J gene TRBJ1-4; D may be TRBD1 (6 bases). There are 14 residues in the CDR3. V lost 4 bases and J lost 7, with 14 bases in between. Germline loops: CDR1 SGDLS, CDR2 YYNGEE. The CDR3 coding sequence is TGTGCCAGCAGCTTAGGACAGAGCAGTGAAAAACTGTTTTTT. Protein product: CASSLGQSSEKLFF.

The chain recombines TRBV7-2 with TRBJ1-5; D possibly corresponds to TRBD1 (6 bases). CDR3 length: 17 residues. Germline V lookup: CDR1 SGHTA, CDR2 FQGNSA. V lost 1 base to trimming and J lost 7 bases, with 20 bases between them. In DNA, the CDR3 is TGTGCCAGCAGCTTAGTACGAGCCGTGGGGGGCGGGCAGCCCCAGCATTTT. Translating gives CASSLVRAVGGGQPQHF.

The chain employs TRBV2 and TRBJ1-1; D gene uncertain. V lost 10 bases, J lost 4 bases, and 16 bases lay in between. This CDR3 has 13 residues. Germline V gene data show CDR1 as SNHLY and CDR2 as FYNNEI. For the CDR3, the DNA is TGTGCCACAGAAAGGGATGGAGGCACTGAAGCTTTCTTT. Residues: CATERDGGTEAFF. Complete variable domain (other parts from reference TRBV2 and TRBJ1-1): EPEVTQTPSHQVTQMGQEVILRCVPISNHLYFYWYRQILGQKVEFLVSFYNNEISEKSEIFDDQFSVERPDGSNFTLKIRSTKLEDSAMYFCATERDGGTEAFFGQGTRLTVV.